This T cell receptor (beta chain) was documented in a study of CD8+ T cells in alopecia areata. This clone was seen a handful of times. The germline V and J ends were trimmed by 0 bases and 5 bases, with 10 bases remaining between them. This CDR3 is 14 amino acids long. From germline, CDR1 is MGHRA and CDR2 YSYEKL. RNA extraction was followed by reverse transcription into cDNA, which acted as the sequencing template. Produced via immunoSEQ multiplex PCR; TCRdb's table is partial and in-frame only. The sample has about 110,000 clones; roughly 60% are singletons. The chain recombines TRBV4-1 with TRBJ1-2; D uncertain. The receptor was isolated from a human donor in good health. Sequences were obtained from CD8+ T cells sorted from blood. The CDR3 DNA follows: TGCGCCAGCAGCCAAGATTCCTTCGCGTATGGCTACACCTTC. It is translated as CASSQDSFAYGYTF.